The clone carrying this TCR beta chain has a handful of counts. Its antigen is unidentified. This sample is part of a study of shared clonotypes between healthy human individuals. The study's findings and limits: An anticipated effect of sequencing depth on clonotype sharing among donors was recognized.

This CDR3 has 14 amino acids. Germline V CDR1 and CDR2: SNHLY, FYNNEI. The V end lost 0 bases, the J end lost 7 bases, and 9 bases lay between the germline ends. Sequencing was performed with immunoSEQ multiplex PCR; in TCRdb, only in-frame clones are kept and a portion is missing. The table shows 95,000 to 120,000 clones, with approximately 70% occurring only once. This sequence originates from a woman aged 25 to 39 in good health. J is TRBJ2-2 and V is TRBV2; no clear D. The sample was memory CD8+ T cells sorted from blood. Specified subset: CD45RO+ cells pooled with CCR7-negative TemRA cells. The CDR3 region is CASSEASLIGELFF. CDR3 nucleotides: TGTGCCAGCAGTGAAGCAAGCTTGATCGGGGAGCTGTTTTTT.